A selection of T cell receptor beta chains follows, all from one sample in a study of cytomegalovirus exposure and HLA in healthy donors. TCRdb's copy holds only in-frame clones and misses some; the assay was immunoSEQ multiplex PCR. This sample carries 35,000 to 50,000 clones, around 50% of them seen once, and the ten largest clones take about 12%. Sequencing used PBMCs. These receptor sequences come from a human donor in good health. The CDR3 runs from the conserved cysteine through the conserved F or W. Each record gives: D gene, clone size, V gene, J gene, CDR3 DNA, CDR3 protein. D genes are given only for firm matches. Rows may omit the clone size; those that give it use once, few, many or a size class.

TRBD2	NA	TRBV30	TRBJ2-1	TGTGCCTGGAGGCTAGCGGGAACGGTTAATGAGCAGTTCTTC	CAWRLAGTVNEQFF
TRBD2	few	TRBV2	TRBJ2-5	TGTGCCAGCAGTGATCCGACTAGCGGGGTTGGGACCCAGTACTTC	CASSDPTSGVGTQYF
TRBD2	few	TRBV18	TRBJ2-3	TGTGCCAGCTCACTTGACTTAGCGGGCCTTCAGTCAGATACGCAGTATTTT	CASSLDLAGLQSDTQYF
NA	NA	TRBV7-6	TRBJ1-2	TGTGCCAGCAGCTCCACCCCCCAGGGAACCTTGGGCTACACCTTC	CASSSTPQGTLGYTF
NA	NA	TRBV19	TRBJ2-5	TGTGCCAGTAGTGCGGTAGCGGTCGGGGGAGAGACCCAGTACTTC	CASSAVAVGGETQYF
TRBD1	NA	TRBV29-1	TRBJ2-7	TGCAGCTGTGGGACAGGGTCCAACGAGCAGTACTTC	CSCGTGSNEQYF
NA	NA	TRBV7-9	TRBJ2-5	TGTGCCAGCAGCTTATCGCTGCTGCAGGGCGAGACCCAGTACTTC	CASSLSLLQGETQYF
NA	NA	TRBV9	TRBJ1-1	TGTGCCAGCAGCGCCACTACAGGGCGTGAAGCTTTCTTT	CASSATTGREAFF
NA	NA	TRBV9	TRBJ2-1	TGTGCCAGCAGCCCCCCCCCGTACAATGAGCAGTTCTTC	CASSPPPYNEQFF
NA	few	TRBV7-3	TRBJ1-1	TGTGCCAGCAGCACGGACAGCCGGAACACTGAAGCTTTCTTT	CASSTDSRNTEAFF
TRBD1	NA	TRBV7-8	TRBJ2-3	TGTGCCAGCAGCCTTAGGACAGGGAGAGATACGCAGTATTTT	CASSLRTGRDTQYF
TRBD2	few	TRBV7-3	TRBJ2-5	TGTGCCAGCAGCCTTTCGGGACTAGCGACAGAGACCCAGTACTTC	CASSLSGLATETQYF
NA	NA	TRBV14	TRBJ1-2	TGTGCCAGCAGCCCCGGGTCAGGGGCTAACTATGGCTACACCTTC	CASSPGSGANYGYTF
NA	NA	TRBV6-6	TRBJ1-4	TGTGCCAGCAGCCCTCGGTCGGGTGGTAATGAAAAACTGTTTTTT	CASSPRSGGNEKLFF
NA	few	TRBV7-2	TRBJ1-6	TGTGCCAGCAGCTTAGGAGGGTTTAATTCACCCCTCCACTTT	CASSLGGFNSPLHF
TRBD1	NA	TRBV27	TRBJ2-7	TGTGCCAGCAGGGCACAGGGGGCCTTTTACGAGCAGTACTTC	CASRAQGAFYEQYF
NA	NA	TRBV9	TRBJ2-1	TGTGCCAGCAGTGGAGACAGGGGCCTAGCGGGGAAAGACAATGAGCAGTTCTTC	CASSGDRGLAGKDNEQFF
NA	few	TRBV19	TRBJ2-2	TGTGCCAGTAGTATAGGTTGGGGGGCCGGGGAGCTGTTTTTT	CASSIGWGAGELFF
TRBD1	medium-sized	TRBV5-6	TRBJ1-1	TGTGCCAGCAGCTTGTACGGTTCAGGGGGCAACACTGAAGCTTTCTTT	CASSLYGSGGNTEAFF
TRBD1	NA	TRBV29-1	TRBJ2-7	TGCAGCGTTGAACTAGGGACAGGGGGCTACGAGCAGTACTTC	CSVELGTGGYEQYF
NA	NA	TRBV30	TRBJ2-7	TGTGCCTGGAGTAGTCAGGGCTACGAGCAGTACTTC	CAWSSQGYEQYF
TRBD1	once	TRBV7-2	TRBJ1-3	TGTGCCAGCAGCTTACGATCCGGTTACAGGGGGCCGGAAAACACCATATATTTT	CASSLRSGYRGPENTIYF
TRBD2	NA	TRBV30	TRBJ2-3	TGTGCCTGGAGATATAGCGGGAGTGGCACAGATACGCAGTATTTT	CAWRYSGSGTDTQYF
TRBD1	NA	TRBV6-1	TRBJ1-1	TGTGCCAGCAGTGATGGGACAGGGGCCATGAACACTGAAGCTTTCTTT	CASSDGTGAMNTEAFF
NA	NA	TRBV5-6	TRBJ1-5	TGTGCCAGCAGCTTGGGGTCTACCGGAGGGCCCCAGCATTTT	CASSLGSTGGPQHF
TRBD1	few	TRBV9	TRBJ1-1	TGTGCCAGCAGCGTAGATAGTCAGGGGGACACTGAAGCTTTCTTT	CASSVDSQGDTEAFF
NA	few	TRBV7-3	TRBJ1-3	TGTGCCAGCAGCCCCGCCCGGACAGCGGGAAACACCATATATTTT	CASSPARTAGNTIYF
NA	NA	TRBV4-3	TRBJ1-3	TGCGCCAGCAGCCAAGACAGCTCTGGAAACACCATATATTTT	CASSQDSSGNTIYF
NA	NA	TRBV30	TRBJ1-6	TGTGCCTGGAGTGTAGTTAGGACATCTACCTATAATTCACCCCTCCACTTT	CAWSVVRTSTYNSPLHF
TRBD2	NA	TRBV7-9	TRBJ2-3	TGTGCCAGCAGCTCTGGACTAGCGGGGGGGGGTCGCACAGATACGCAGTATTTT	CASSSGLAGGGRTDTQYF
NA	medium-sized	TRBV6-5	TRBJ2-7	TGTGCCAGCAGTTACTCGAATAGGGGAAGATACGAGCAGTACTTC	CASSYSNRGRYEQYF
TRBD1	NA	TRBV18	TRBJ2-7	TGTGCCAGCTCAGGGACAGGGGAACAGCAGTACTTC	CASSGTGEQQYF